The entry below gives a single TCR beta chain sequence along with its context. Its antigen has not been determined. It has no much larger one-base neighbor in the sample; base qualities were not kept. Relative to germline, V is 4 bases shorter and J is 5 bases shorter, with 24 bases between their ends. In the germline V gene, CDR1 corresponds to SGHRS and CDR2 to YFSETQ. The CDR3 covers 17 residues, taking in both the cysteine and the phenylalanine. Only CDR3 DNA is held: 51 bases, read in frame from base 1. The protocol used for the library was the immunoSEQ multiplex PCR assay. The multiplex PCR relied on a mix of 60 forward primers for TCR Vbeta segments and 13 reverse primers for TCR Jbeta segments. The CDR3 region of rearranged TCR beta genes was amplified from genomic DNA with a multiplex PCR assay. On the Illumina HiSeq System, the amplified TCR beta libraries were sequenced as 87-base-pair reads. In the paper's pipeline: Across the 600 to 700 repertoires, a later analysis counted 80 million or so unique TCR beta chains, roughly 11 million of which were shared by at least two donors. Raw reads were error-corrected and collapsed into unique sequences with a nearest-neighbor algorithm that merged closely related sequences to remove PCR and sequencing errors. V, D and J gene segments were assigned by aligning CDR3 sequences to IMGT reference sequences. For a sequence to be retained, a match of at least six nucleotides was required to both a V gene segment and a J gene segment. A rearrangement was called productive if the CDR3 had no stop codons and remained in frame with V and J, and every other rearrangement was called non-productive. Following IMGT convention, CDR3 was defined as the stretch from the second conserved V-encoded cysteine to the conserved J-encoded phenylalanine. The earlier analysis of 500 to 750 of the donors excluded any sequence lacking an unambiguous match to a single V gene segment. In an earlier analysis of some 590 of the donors, a V segment was called functional when productive rearrangements were above 56.7%, and segregating when the standard deviation between donors exceeded 5%. A statistical classification framework was built to diagnose cytomegalovirus status from the catalog of TCR beta chain sequences. In a later analysis, V and J genes were assigned by comparing TCR nucleotide sequences against IMGT/GENE-DB human TR gene sequences. A later analysis assigned CDR3 sequences and most-parsimonious VDJ recombination scenarios with the TCRdist pipeline. In a later analysis, each TCR beta chain was defined by its CDR3 amino acid sequence together with its V-gene family, and reads without a unique V-gene family were excluded. As a way to deal with suspected cross-contamination and a sequencing artifact, a later analysis dropped 450 to 600 nucleotide sequences that were highly shared and had low generation probability. In a later analysis, a clonal expansion index was calculated for each public chain from normalized within-repertoire ranks of inferred template counts. In a later analysis, generation probabilities were computed using a VDJ recombination model fitted to out-of-frame rearrangements, and the results were checked against IGoR. Hypergeometric tests were used in a later analysis to score TCR-TCR, TCR-HLA and TCR-CMV co-occurrence, with a repertoire-size bias correction applied to the TCR pairs. In a later analysis, false discovery rates were estimated by permuting HLA or CMV assignments 20 times. In a later analysis, co-occurring TCRs were grouped with DBSCAN, and TCRdist sequence similarity was added when clustering was performed within HLA-allele-positive subsets. For co-occurrence clustering, repertoires with fewer than 30,000 or more than 120,000 public chains were excluded, along with about five repertoires with anomalous nucleotide sharing. TCRdb's version of the immuneACCESS table is confined to in-frame rearrangements and falls short of the full clone set. An unresolved V gene accounts for under half of the shortfall where checked; the remainder is of unknown origin. V, J and clone size are taken as reported in that table, and D and trimming were inferred from the DNA itself. Counted in this sample were around 150,000 clones; approximately 70% of them appeared once. About 7% of the sample is held by the ten biggest clonotypes.

This record belongs to a study of cytomegalovirus exposure and HLA in healthy donors (dated by TCRdb to the late 2010s). Describing the broader study: According to an earlier analysis of a few hundred of the donors, some 180 million T cells yielded roughly 100 million unique TCR beta sequences and approximately 300 Gb of sequence data. Approximately 300 gigabases of sequencing data and 80 million or so unique TCR sequences were included in an early release covering roughly 600 HLA-typed donors. Of the roughly 400 genotyped donors, approximately 83% fell in the genetic ancestry cluster associated with self-reported Caucasian donors. The study aimed to test whether signatures of past pathogen exposure could be identified by cataloging public T cell receptors. The study used immunosequencing to profile the T cell repertoires of more than 650 subjects and linked those repertoires to cytomegalovirus serostatus. Besides the first cohort of 550 to 750 subjects, a separate validation cohort made up of around 120 different subjects was used. High-throughput TCR immunosequencing, statistical association of individual TCRs with disease status, and machine learning were combined to predict cytomegalovirus infection status. In a later analysis, previously published TCR beta repertoires from more than 500 donors were re-analyzed and high-resolution HLA genotyping was added so that TCR occurrence patterns could be studied. In the later analysis, no new phenotypic data were used to find candidate immune exposures; instead, reliance was placed on TCR beta sequences and their occurrence across donors. An earlier analysis of several hundred of the donors used high-throughput TCR beta sequencing to judge whether each TCR beta V gene segment behaved as functional or pseudogenic. Donor age, sex, ethnicity and CMV serostatus were compiled together with the repertoire data. A later genetic analysis took genome-wide SNP genotypes for about three fifths of the roughly 670 donors and used that subset as a discovery cohort. Every repertoire in the discovery cohort had been generated on one and the same sequencing platform. Both class I and class II loci were covered by HLA typing, at four-digit resolution. The number of typed donors differed by locus: about 620-640 for A, B, C, DRB1 and DQB1; 522 for DQA1; approximately 600 for DPA1; and roughly 450 for DPB1. A handful of DR-DQ haplotypes were handled as single units for association and clustering because linkage in the cohort was strong. Across 300 to 500 genotyped donors of the cohort, an average of about 240,000 unique TCR beta nucleotide sequences per donor were sequenced, and 15% to 20% of those sequences were non-productive.

General study outcomes and caveats: Roughly uniform sequencing depth across donors was assumed in presence/absence analyses, although this assumption may not hold. A cluster of highly shared sequence variants was judged likely to represent a technical artifact of the sequencing pipeline. Correlated functional status among segregating V segments might be attributable to linkage disequilibrium, but an unknown experimental factor could not be ruled out. A further reported finding was that TCR beta sequences accurately predicted the HLA-A and HLA-B alleles for most subjects in the first cohort. In vitro tests confirmed that a few of the cytomegalovirus-associated TCR beta chains recognize cytomegalovirus antigens. In this cohort, only TCR beta chains were sequenced, and detectable features were limited by the absence of alpha or paired-chain data. A later analysis associated 16,951 TCR beta sequences with specific HLA alleles at a false discovery rate of 0.05. An earlier analysis of around 500 of the donors showed that most TCR beta V segments appeared in productive rearrangements either about 87% or about 30% of the time, which broadly matched IMGT annotations. HLA typing was unavailable for some donors at each locus, so association tests used only the typed subset. According to a later analysis, TCR association rates differed among HLA loci, with DRB1 alleles showing the most associated TCRs and HLA-C alleles showing the fewest. A later analysis found that HLA-associated TCR beta chains were more clonally expanded and had lower generation probabilities than equally common non-associated chains. The classifier was reported to diagnose cytomegalovirus status with high specificity and sensitivity in both the original and validation cohorts. In a later genetic analysis, a missense DCLRE1C variant was associated with V-gene and J-gene trimming of TCR beta chains, and the association was replicated in an independent cohort. A later analysis found that most CMV-associated TCR beta chains appeared HLA-restricted, with HLA associations seemingly driven largely by CMV exposure. Strong co-occurrence of HLA alleles, especially DR and DQ, made assigning TCR associations to individual alleles difficult. According to the authors, the approach could potentially be generalized to other disease states and immunological phenotypes. Compared with the roughly 710-donor mean, donors in an Asian-associated ancestry cluster had fewer N-insertions in productive TCRs, according to a later genetic analysis. Because the 87-base-pair reads could not distinguish some IMGT-functional V segments, including TRBV6-2 and TRBV6-3, those segments were excluded. A later analysis reported that several top co-occurrence clusters appeared linked to parvovirus B19, influenza, CMV and Epstein-Barr virus. The study gave a list of some 150 TCR beta chains associated with cytomegalovirus. The earlier analysis of some 560 of the donors excluded some 16 rarely observed V segments, including chromosome 9 orphons, because counts were too low. The only immune exposure information available for the cohort was CMV serostatus. While some public TCRs were present in many individuals, most TCR sequences turned up only very rarely across donors.

The cohort consisted of hundreds of healthy bone marrow donors. Cohort members were all nominally healthy when sampled, although unrecorded immune exposures were likely present. The donor tested CMV seropositive, placing the donor among the 290 or so seropositive members of the cohort. Every donor gave a peripheral blood sample, and the peripheral blood mononuclear cells from that sample were used for TCR beta sequencing. The Qiagen DNeasy Blood Extraction Kit was used to extract genomic DNA from the blood cell samples. The sequence came from a man aged 35 to 55 in good health and CMV-seropositive. The specimen sequenced was PBMCs. The chain was built from TRBV5-1 and TRBJ2-5; a confident D gene designation cannot be given. For the CDR3, the sequence is CASSVLGNSRVLETQYF. The DNA is TGCGCCAGCAGCGTTCTTGGTAATAGCCGGGTCCTGGAGACCCAGTACTTC.